This section outlines one T cell receptor (beta chain) sequence together with its context. Its antigen is still unknown. The junction and the germline gene differ at one end; a read error may be behind it. TCRdb re-called the reads with MiXCR, one entry per CDR3 protein. The profile shows about 830,000 distinct CDR3 sequences, approximately 32% of them singletons. The sample belongs to a study of T cell repertoires in cytomegalovirus infection. The CDR3 is 15 residues long. Germline CDR1 reads SGHVT; CDR2 reads SQSDAQ. This receptor was obtained from a human donor in good health (CMV status not recorded). Some clones in this sample may be carry-over from other donors' samples. The sequencing here drew on cultured CD8+ T cells from PBMCs, taken from culture after CMV antigen stimulation. V usage is TRBV7-4 and J usage is TRBJ2-2; D may be TRBD1 or TRBD2 (5 bases each). Here the CDR3 reads CAGSFRQGDTGELFF. CDR3 coding DNA: TGTGCCGGCAGCTTTCGTCAGGGAGACACCGGGGAGCTGTTTTTT.